This T cell receptor (beta chain) was documented in a study of breast tumors, draining lymph nodes, adjacent tissues. The germline V gene encodes CDR1 SEHNR and CDR2 FQNEAQ (reference sequence). Trimming took off 5 bases at V and 4 bases at J, with 11 bases between the two ends. The CDR3 loop spans 14 amino acids. The lymph nodes were axillary draining lymph nodes from breast cancer patients. TCRdb analysed the multiplex PCR reads with MiXCR anew, one entry per CDR3 protein. The sample holds 200,000 or so distinct CDR3 sequences, roughly 31% seen once. This clonotype was picked up many times. This clonotype originated in a female donor with breast cancer. Some clones in this sample may be carry-over from other donors' samples. Sequenced input: axillary lymph node tissue. The chain is built from TRBV7-9 and TRBJ1-4, with D possibly TRBD1 on 5 matching bases. This CDR3 is CASSPQGFNEKLFF. The CDR3 DNA follows: TGTGCCAGCAGCCCCCAGGGTTTTAATGAAAAACTGTTTTTT.